Listed here are 5 T cell receptor beta chains from one sample, sequenced in a study of control samples from healthy donors and cancer patients. The data were produced by immunoSEQ multiplex PCR, yet TCRdb's version contains in-frame clones alone and is incomplete. The table lists fewer than 250,000 clones. Sequences were obtained from blood. Source of these receptors: a woman aged 30 to 39 in good health.

The genes are TRBV28 and TRBJ1-5, with D perhaps matching TRBD1 (5 bases). Germline CDR1 reads MDHEN; CDR2 reads SYDVKM. Trimming pared 5 bases from V and 7 bases from J, leaving 9 bases between. CDR3 length equals 12 residues. The CDR3 coding sequence is TGTGCCAGCAGTGAGGGACTGCAGCCCCAGCATTTT. The encoded protein is CASSEGLQPQHF.

CDR3 amino acids: CASSAPGGQETQYF. In DNA, the CDR3 is TGTGCCAGCAGTGCCCCGGGGGGCCAAGAGACCCAGTACTTC. The chain couples TRBV2 to TRBJ2-5, with 7 bases that match TRBD2. The V segment lost 4 bases and the J segment 1 base; nucleotides outside the gene matches: 3. This CDR3 contains 14 residues. Germline V gives CDR1 SNHLY, CDR2 FYNNEI.

The J gene is TRBJ2-7, the V gene TRBV6-5; no clear D gene. Trimming cost V 0 bases and J 3 bases, with 9 bases left between them. CDR1 and CDR2 from the germline V gene are MNHEY and SVGAGI. The CDR3 sequence is 14 residues long. CDR3 DNA sequence: TGTGCCAGCAGTTACTCAACGCCCGACTACGAGCAGTACTTC. It yields the protein CASSYSTPDYEQYF.

The chain carries TRBV27 and TRBJ2-7; 7 bases are a match to TRBD1. Germline assignment: CDR1 MNHEY and CDR2 SMNVEV (reference sequence). The CDR3 consists of 15 residues. V lost 5 bases, J lost 2 bases, and 9 bases stayed unmatched. The CDR3 bases are TGTGCCAGCAGTCCACGGGACAGTGGGACCTACGAGCAGTACTTC. Translated: CASSPRDSGTYEQYF.

V is TRBV5-6 and J is TRBJ2-7; D call uncertain. The V and J ends lost 4 bases and 2 bases respectively, with 10 bases between them. Germline values: CDR1 SGHDT, CDR2 YYEEEE. CDR3 size: 13 residues. CDR3 amino acids: CASSPTYAYEQYF. The DNA of the CDR3 is TGTGCCAGCAGCCCGACGTACGCCTACGAGCAGTACTTC. The variable domain in full, with the rest retrieved from reference TRBV5-6 and TRBJ2-7, is DAGVTQSPTHLIKTRGQQVTLRCSPKSGHDTVSWYQQALGQGPQFIFQYYEEEERQRGNFPDRFSGHQFPNYSSELNVNALLLGDSALYLCASSPTYAYEQYFGPGTRLTVT.